A selection of T cell receptor beta chains follows, all from one sample in a study of T cell responses to AZD1222 COVID-19 vaccine. The data were produced by immunoSEQ multiplex PCR, yet TCRdb's version contains in-frame clones alone and is incomplete. Among 100,000 or so clones listed, over 75% were seen once. The sample was peripheral blood, taken on day 0 of AZD1222 vaccination. These TCRs come from an adult in good health. Both conserved end residues are part of each CDR3. The order of the fields is D gene, V gene, J gene, clone size, CDR3 DNA, CDR3 protein. A D gene is named only where the DNA matches it firmly. Rows may omit the clone size; those that give it use once, few, many or a size class.

>-|TRBV9|TRBJ1-1|-
TGTGCCAGCAGCGTACGCGGCCTTGGGACTGAAGCTTTCTTT
CASSVRGLGTEAFF
>-|TRBV4-1|TRBJ2-1|-
TGCGCCAGCAGCCAAGAACAGGGAAACAATGAGCAGTTCTTC
CASSQEQGNNEQFF
>TRBD1|TRBV2|TRBJ2-7|-
TGTGCCAGCAGTGATGGGACAGGGGGCGAGCAGTACTTC
CASSDGTGGEQYF
>TRBD1|TRBV5-1|TRBJ1-4|few
TGCGCCAGCAGCTCAGGGACAGGGAATGAAAAACTGTTTTTT
CASSSGTGNEKLFF
>-|TRBV19|TRBJ2-3|-
TGTGCCAGTAGTATGGGCCATGGGCGGGAAAACACAGATACGCAGTATTTT
CASSMGHGRENTDTQYF
>-|TRBV19|TRBJ1-5|-
TGTGCCAGTAGTGTGATACGGGACCAGCCCCAGCATTTT
CASSVIRDQPQHF
>TRBD1|TRBV2|TRBJ1-2|once
TGTGCCAGCAGTGAGGGGACAGGATCGTGGGGCTACACCTTC
CASSEGTGSWGYTF
>-|TRBV29-1|TRBJ1-1|-
TGCAGCGTTGAGCGGAGGGGAGAGACTGAAGCTTTCTTT
CSVERRGETEAFF
>-|TRBV7-6|TRBJ2-5|-
TGTGCCAGCAGCTTAGGTATGACAGGCGAAGGAGAGACCCAGTACTTC
CASSLGMTGEGETQYF
>-|TRBV4-1|TRBJ2-5|-
TGCGCCAGCAGCCAAGGAAGTGTTGGGGGGGCCGAAGAGACCCAGTACTTC
CASSQGSVGGAEETQYF
>-|TRBV4-1|TRBJ2-7|-
TGCGCCAGCAGCCAAGTTGGGATCAGCTACGAGCAGTACTTC
CASSQVGISYEQYF
>TRBD1|TRBV27|TRBJ1-2|-
TGTGCCAGCAGTTCAGGACAGGGACGCGCATCCAACTATGGCTACACCTTC
CASSSGQGRASNYGYTF
>-|TRBV15|TRBJ2-7|-
TGTGCCACCAGCAAGGGGTTGGTGAGTGGGCCAGGTTTCGAGCAGTACTTC
CATSKGLVSGPGFEQYF
>-|TRBV3-1/TRBV3-2|TRBJ1-3|-
TGTGCCAGCCTGGCTGGAAACACCATATATTTT
CASLAGNTIYF
>-|TRBV7-9|TRBJ1-2|-
TGTGCCAGCAGCTTAGCGACGGGGAGAAACTATGGCTACACCTTC
CASSLATGRNYGYTF
>-|TRBV25-1|TRBJ1-6|-
TGTGCCAGCAGTGAGGCGGGGAGAAAGAGTTCCTATAATTCACCCCTCCACTTT
CASSEAGRKSSYNSPLHF
>-|TRBV6-1|TRBJ1-2|few
TGTGCCAGCAGTGAAGCGAGGCCAGGGGACGGCTACACCTTC
CASSEARPGDGYTF
>TRBD2|TRBV5-4|TRBJ2-7|-
TGTGCCAGCAGATCCGGACTAGCGGAAGCCTACGAGCAGTACTTC
CASRSGLAEAYEQYF
>-|TRBV27|TRBJ1-4|once
TGTGCCAGCAGTAATATGGTTTCAACTAAGGGAAAACTGTTTTTT
CASSNMVSTKGKLFF
>-|TRBV10-3|TRBJ1-1|-
TGTGCCATCAATAGGGAAATTGGGACTGAAGCTTTCTTT
CAINREIGTEAFF
>TRBD2|TRBV7-9|TRBJ2-1|-
TGTGCCAGCAGCCCCTGGACTAGCGGGAGTCGCAATGAGCAGTTCTTC
CASSPWTSGSRNEQFF
>TRBD2|TRBV30|TRBJ2-4|-
TGTGCCTGGAGTATCACTAGCGGGAGAGGCAACATTCAGTACTTC
CAWSITSGRGNIQYF